These 21 T cell receptor beta chains were sequenced from one sample in a study of post-analysis software for immune sequencing data. Overall study results and limits: Roughly 5 TRBV segments occurring more often in patients than controls included TRBV5-6, TRBV5-1 and TRBV20-1.

For these receptors, no antigen is known. The library was made from cDNA and included unique molecular identifiers. TCRdb re-analysed the PCR reads in MiXCR, keeping a single row per CDR3 protein. The data show over 300,000 distinct CDR3 sequences, around 33% seen once. Input material: blood. These receptors all stem from a girl between 5 and 17 years old with multiple sclerosis.

Concerning this clonotype: A much larger clone lies one base from this, so it may be a read error. The chain has TRBV4-1 and TRBJ1-5; tentative D call: TRBD1 (5 bases). This CDR3 is built from 15 residues. Germline V CDR1 and CDR2: MGHRA, YSYEKL. CDR3 amino acids: CASSLGGDGKQPQHF. In nucleotides, the CDR3 is TGCGCCAGCAGCCTCGGTGGGGACGGCAAACAGCCCCAGCATTTT.

The chain links TRBV29-1 to TRBJ2-7; D uncertain. The CDR3 runs 11 residues. V shed 6 bases and J shed 4 bases, with 10 bases lying between them. The germline CDR1 and CDR2 sequences are SQVTM and ANQGSEA. CDR3 nucleotides: TGCAGCGTAGGAATTCCTTACGAGCAGTACTTC. It yields the protein CSVGIPYEQYF.

This clonotype turned up a few times. The chain couples TRBV7-2 to TRBJ2-7, with TRBD2 as a possible D gene (6 bases). The CDR3 consists of 15 residues. From germline, CDR1 is SGHTA and CDR2 FQGNSA. V shed 3 bases and J shed 4 bases, with 16 bases lying between them. In nucleotides, the CDR3 is TGTGCCAGCAGCTTCTCTAGCGTAGGCAGGTACGAGCAGTACTTC. This encodes CASSFSSVGRYEQYF.

This clonotype was seen more than once but under ten times. This rearrangement joins TRBV5-1 to TRBJ1-4; the D is unclear. Deletions cut 5 bases from V and 0 bases from J, with 14 bases between. This CDR3 is 16 amino acids long. Per germline, CDR1 SGHRS and CDR2 YFSETQ. CDR3 in amino acids: CASRGLASSTNEKLFF. CDR3 nucleotides: TGCGCCAGCAGAGGCCTGGCCTCCTCAACTAATGAAAAACTGTTTTTT. Filled out from reference TRBV5-1 and TRBJ1-4, the complete variable domain reads KAGVTQTPRYLIKTRGQQVTLSCSPISGHRSVSWYQQTPGQGLQFLFEYFSETQRNKGNFPGRFSGRQFSNSRSEMNVSTLELGDSALYLCASRGLASSTNEKLFFGSGTQLSVL.

The chain employs TRBV6-6 and TRBJ2-3; either TRBD1 or TRBD2 may fit D (5 bases each). Germline V gene lookup returns CDR1 MNHNY and CDR2 SVGAGI (reference sequence). This CDR3 is 14 amino acids long. Trimming took 11 bases from V and 5 from J, leaving 20 bases between them. The CDR3, as DNA: TGTGCCGGGGGAAACGACTACCCCGTAGATACGCAGTATTTT. Translating it yields CAGGNDYPVDTQYF.

This clonotype came up once. V is TRBV6-2 or TRBV6-3 and J is TRBJ2-7; 8 nucleotides agree with TRBD1. The ends lost 7 bases at V and 1 base at J; junction bases unmatched: 12. The CDR3 covers 16 residues. Germline V gene lookup returns CDR1 MNHEY and CDR2 SVGEGT. CDR3 sequence reads: CASIRAAGQGSYEQYF. As DNA, the CDR3 is TGTGCCAGCATTAGGGCCGCTGGACAGGGATCCTACGAGCAGTACTTC.

This clonotype came up a few times. The rearrangement uses TRBV30 and TRBJ2-5; the match to TRBD1 covers 9 bases. The DNA end favors TRBJ2-7, so the J call may be wrong. CDR1 GTSNPN and CDR2 SVGIG come from the germline V gene (reference sequence). The CDR3 is 14 amino acids. The CDR3: CAWSVGDRGYEQYF. Written as DNA, the CDR3 is TGTGCCTGGAGTGTAGGTGACAGGGGGTACGAGCAGTACTTC.

The rearrangement joins TRBV7-3 to TRBJ1-5, with no clear D. V was pared by 0 bases and J by 8 bases, with 8 bases between. The germline CDR1 and CDR2 sequences are SGHTA and FQGTGA. The CDR3 is 13 residues long. CDR3 nucleotides: TGTGCCAGCAGCTTAACTGGGTCGGAGCCCCAGCATTTT. Translation gives CASSLTGSEPQHF.

The sample holds a few counts of this clonotype. The chain joins TRBV20-1 to TRBJ2-3; D ambiguous. This CDR3 is 12 amino acids long. V was pared by 3 bases and J by 0 bases, with 4 bases between. Germline-derived CDR1 and CDR2 are DFQATT and SNEGSKA (reference sequence). The chain's CDR3 is CSARGSTDTQYF. CDR3 in DNA: TGCAGTGCTAGGGGGAGCACAGATACGCAGTATTTT.

In this sample, this clonotype turned up a few times. CDR3 nucleotide sequence: TGTGCCAGCAGTTACCAGCCTGCGCGGGGCAACGAGCAGTACTTC. Residues: CASSYQPARGNEQYF. J is TRBJ2-5 and V is TRBV6-6; maybe TRBD2 (6 bases). With the DNA end fitting TRBJ2-7 better, the J assignment may be wrong. The CDR3 sequence is 15 residues long. Germline lookup yields CDR1 MNHNY and CDR2 SVGAGI (reference sequence).

The chain employs TRBV7-9 and TRBJ2-5; perhaps TRBD2 as D (5 bases). This CDR3 contains 11 residues. Trimming took off 5 bases at V and 11 bases at J, with 12 bases between the two ends. The germline CDR1 and CDR2 sequences are SEHNR and FQNEAQ (reference sequence). The CDR3 coding sequence is TGTGCCAGCAGCCTACAGTGGGAGCAGTACTTC. This gives the protein CASSLQWEQYF.

This clonotype appeared a few times. The chain has TRBV28 and TRBJ2-7; possibly TRBD1 or TRBD2 for D (5 bases each). V was trimmed by 6 bases and J by 5 bases, leaving 20 bases between them. This CDR3 comprises 15 residues. Germline values: CDR1 MDHEN, CDR2 SYDVKM. The CDR3 protein is CASSPPGAVGNEQYF. CDR3 in DNA: TGTGCCAGCAGCCCCCCTGGGGCAGTCGGGAACGAGCAGTACTTC.

The chain uses TRBV6-5 and TRBJ2-5, with a weak D call TRBD2 (6 bases). Trimming left V 6 bases short and J 2 bases short, with 10 bases between. There are 13 residues in the CDR3. Per germline, CDR1 MNHEY and CDR2 SVGAGI. CDR3 in amino acids: CASSHGGQETQYF. CDR3 DNA sequence: TGTGCCAGCAGCCACGGGGGTCAAGAGACCCAGTACTTC.

This clonotype was seen only a few times. This sequence joins TRBV20-1 and TRBJ2-7, with D possibly matching TRBD2 (5 bases). The CDR3 has 12 amino acids. V was clipped by 0 bases and J by 9 bases, with 12 bases between them. CDR1 is DFQATT and CDR2 is SNEGSKA in the germline V gene (reference sequence). The CDR3 bases are TGCAGTGCTAGAGAGGTACAGCGGCGGCAGTACTTC. It specifies CSAREVQRRQYF.

This clonotype was observed a few times. The chain carries TRBV10-3 and TRBJ2-6; D is perhaps TRBD1 (5 bases). This CDR3 has 13 amino acids. V lost 6 bases to trimming and J lost 8 bases, with 11 bases between them. The V gene's germline CDR1 is ENHRY and CDR2 SYGVKD. The CDR3 nucleotides read TGTGCCATCAGCCCGGACAACTCCAACGTCCTGACTTTC. Translated, it gives CAISPDNSNVLTF.

The chain joins TRBV12-3 or TRBV12-4 to TRBJ1-2, with D uncertain. The CDR3 sequence is 13 residues long. CDR3 sequence: CALNERENYGYTF. The DNA of the CDR3 is TGTGCTCTGAATGAGAGAGAGAACTATGGCTACACCTTC.

As for this clonotype: Just one base apart from a much larger clone, this may be a read error. The chain combines TRBV3-1 with TRBJ2-5, with D perhaps matching TRBD2 (5 bases). The CDR3 has 15 amino acids. From germline, CDR1 is LGHDT and CDR2 YNNKEL (reference sequence). The CDR3 DNA sequence: TGTGCCAGCAGCCAAGATGAGCCGGGTTGGGAGACCCGGTACTTC. This sequence encodes CASSQDEPGWETRYF.

The J gene is TRBJ2-2, the V gene TRBV29-1; D call uncertain. The CDR3 covers 12 residues. Germline assignment: CDR1 SQVTM and CDR2 ANQGSEA. V lost 5 bases to trimming and J lost 1 base, with 5 bases between them. CDR3 sequence reads: CSVPGNTGELFF. The CDR3 coding sequence is TGCAGCGTTCCCGGGAACACCGGGGAGCTGTTTTTT.

This clonotype was detected a few times. The rearrangement uses TRBV4-2 and TRBJ2-3; D is ambiguous. Germline CDR1 reads LGHNA; CDR2 reads YNFKEQ. This CDR3 has 14 residues. V was pared by 3 bases and J by 3 bases, with 10 bases between. CDR3 sequence: CASSQADATDTQYF. The CDR3 DNA reads TGTGCCAGCAGCCAGGCCGACGCGACAGATACGCAGTATTTT.

CDR3 bases: TGTGCCAGCAGCTCGCTAGCGACACCCTACGAGCAGTACTTC. Encoded protein: CASSSLATPYEQYF. The genes are TRBV13 and TRBJ2-7; D possibly corresponds to TRBD2 (6 bases). The CDR3 spans 14 residues. CDR1 and CDR2 from the germline V gene are PRHDT and FYEKMQ (reference sequence). Trimming shortened V by 4 bases and J by 2 bases, and 12 bases separated the two germline ends. The full variable domain, in which reference TRBV13 and TRBJ2-7 provide the parts outside the CDR3, is AAGVIQSPRHLIKEKRETATLKCYPIPRHDTVYWYQQGPGQDPQFLISFYEKMQSDKGSIPDRFSAQQFSDYHSELNMSSLELGDSALYFCASSSLATPYEQYFGPGTRLTVT.

There are a few counts of this clonotype. V is TRBV15 and J is TRBJ2-5; D perhaps matches TRBD1 (6 bases). The germline V gene encodes CDR1 LNHNV and CDR2 YYDKDF (reference sequence). This CDR3 spans 15 amino acids. V was shortened by 0 bases and J by 11 bases, with 19 bases between the two germline ends. DNA of the CDR3: TGTGCCACCAGCAGAGAGCCGACAGGAGGCAATGAGCAGTACTTC. It codes for CATSREPTGGNEQYF. Using reference TRBV15 and TRBJ2-5 for the parts outside the CDR3, the full variable domain is DAMVIQNPRYQVTQFGKPVTLSCSQTLNHNVMYWYQQKSSQAPKLLFHYYDKDFNNEADTPDNFQSRRPNTSFCFLDIRSPGLGDTAMYLCATSREPTGGNEQYFGPGTRLLVL.